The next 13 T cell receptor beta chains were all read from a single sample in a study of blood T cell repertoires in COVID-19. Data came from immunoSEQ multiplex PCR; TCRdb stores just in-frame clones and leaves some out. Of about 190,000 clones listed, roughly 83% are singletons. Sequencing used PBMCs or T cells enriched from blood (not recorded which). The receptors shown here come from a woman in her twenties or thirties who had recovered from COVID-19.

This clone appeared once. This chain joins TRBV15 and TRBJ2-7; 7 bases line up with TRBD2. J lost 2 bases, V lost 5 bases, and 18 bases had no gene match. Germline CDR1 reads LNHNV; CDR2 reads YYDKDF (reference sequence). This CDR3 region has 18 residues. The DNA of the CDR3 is TGTGCCACCAGCGGACGGGGGGTGGGAGGTGAAAAGACCTACGAGCAGTACTTC. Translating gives CATSGRGVGGEKTYEQYF.

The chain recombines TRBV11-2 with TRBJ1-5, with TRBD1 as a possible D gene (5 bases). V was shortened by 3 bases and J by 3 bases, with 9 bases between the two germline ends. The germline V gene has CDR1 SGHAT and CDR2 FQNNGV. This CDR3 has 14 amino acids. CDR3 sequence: CASSLGQDNQPQHF. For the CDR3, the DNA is TGTGCCAGCAGCTTGGGGCAGGACAATCAGCCCCAGCATTTT.

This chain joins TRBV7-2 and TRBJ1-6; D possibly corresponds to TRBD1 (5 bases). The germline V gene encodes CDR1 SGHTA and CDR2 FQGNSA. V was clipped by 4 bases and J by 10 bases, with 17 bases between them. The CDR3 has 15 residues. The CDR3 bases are TGTGCCAGCAGCTCCTCGGGAGGGGCTGGGTCACCCCTCCACTTT. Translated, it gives CASSSSGGAGSPLHF.

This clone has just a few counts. In DNA form, the CDR3 reads TGTGCCAGCAGCCGGGGGACAGGGAACACCGGGGAGCTGTTTTTT. It yields the protein CASSRGTGNTGELFF. The genes are TRBV14 and TRBJ2-2; TRBD1 matches at 8 bases. V was clipped by 4 bases and J by 1 base; unmatched bases: 2. Germline V CDR1 and CDR2: SGHDN, FVKESK. CDR3 length: 15 residues.

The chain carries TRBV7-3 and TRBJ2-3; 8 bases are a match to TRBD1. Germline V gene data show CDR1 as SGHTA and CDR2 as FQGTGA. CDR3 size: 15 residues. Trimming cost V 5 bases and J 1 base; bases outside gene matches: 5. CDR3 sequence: CASSLSGGRTDTQYF. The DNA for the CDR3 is TGTGCCAGCAGCCTCTCAGGGGGCCGCACAGATACGCAGTATTTT.

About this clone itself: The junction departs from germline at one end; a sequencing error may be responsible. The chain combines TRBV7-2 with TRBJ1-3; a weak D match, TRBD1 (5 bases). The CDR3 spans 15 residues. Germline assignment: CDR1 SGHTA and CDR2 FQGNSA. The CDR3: CASSQWVGTGNTIYF. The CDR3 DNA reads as TGTGCCAGCAGCCAATGGGTAGGGACTGGGAACACCATATATTTT. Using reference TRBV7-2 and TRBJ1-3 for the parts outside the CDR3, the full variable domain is GAGVSQSPSNKVTEKGKDVELRCDPISGHTALYWYRQSLGQGLEFLIYFQGNSAPDKSGLPSDRFSAERTGGSVSTLTIQRTQQEDSAVYLCASSQWVGTGNTIYFGEGSWLTVV.

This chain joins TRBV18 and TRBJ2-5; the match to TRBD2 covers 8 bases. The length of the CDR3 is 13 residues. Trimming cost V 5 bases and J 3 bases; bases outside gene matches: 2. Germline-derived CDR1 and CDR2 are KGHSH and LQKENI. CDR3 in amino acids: CASSTGLEETQYF. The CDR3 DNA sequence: TGTGCCAGCTCAACGGGACTAGAAGAGACCCAGTACTTC.

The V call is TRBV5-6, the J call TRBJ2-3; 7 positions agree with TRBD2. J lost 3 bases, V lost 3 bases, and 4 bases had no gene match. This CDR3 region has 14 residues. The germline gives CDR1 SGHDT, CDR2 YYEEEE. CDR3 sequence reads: CASSSGGRTDTQYF. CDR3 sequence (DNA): TGTGCCAGCAGCTCCGGGGGGAGGACAGATACGCAGTATTTT.

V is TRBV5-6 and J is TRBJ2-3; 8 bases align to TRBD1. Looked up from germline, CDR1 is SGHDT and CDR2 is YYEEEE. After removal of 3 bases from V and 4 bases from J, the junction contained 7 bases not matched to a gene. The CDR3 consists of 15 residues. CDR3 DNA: TGTGCCAGCAGCTGGGGACAGGTAGGGGCAGATACGCAGTATTTT. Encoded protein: CASSWGQVGADTQYF.

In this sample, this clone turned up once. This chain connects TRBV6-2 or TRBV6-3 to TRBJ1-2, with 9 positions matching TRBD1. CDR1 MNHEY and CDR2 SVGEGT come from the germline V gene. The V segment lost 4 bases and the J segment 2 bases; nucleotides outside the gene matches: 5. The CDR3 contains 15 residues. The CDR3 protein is CASSSGGTGNYGYTF. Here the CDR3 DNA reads TGTGCCAGCAGTTCCGGTGGGACAGGGAACTATGGCTACACCTTC.

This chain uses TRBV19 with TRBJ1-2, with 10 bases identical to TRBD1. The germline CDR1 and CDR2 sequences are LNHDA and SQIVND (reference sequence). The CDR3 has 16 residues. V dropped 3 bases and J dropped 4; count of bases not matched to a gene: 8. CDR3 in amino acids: CASSIEGQGRFYGYTF. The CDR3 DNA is TGTGCCAGTAGTATTGAGGGACAGGGGCGCTTCTATGGCTACACCTTC.

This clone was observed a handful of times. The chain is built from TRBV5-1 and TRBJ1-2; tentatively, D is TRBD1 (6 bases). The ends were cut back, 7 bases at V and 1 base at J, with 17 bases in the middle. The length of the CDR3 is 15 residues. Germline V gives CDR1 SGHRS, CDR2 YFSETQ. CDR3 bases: TGCGCCAGCCGTCGGCCAGGGGCCAATAACTATGGCTACACCTTC. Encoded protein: CASRRPGANNYGYTF.

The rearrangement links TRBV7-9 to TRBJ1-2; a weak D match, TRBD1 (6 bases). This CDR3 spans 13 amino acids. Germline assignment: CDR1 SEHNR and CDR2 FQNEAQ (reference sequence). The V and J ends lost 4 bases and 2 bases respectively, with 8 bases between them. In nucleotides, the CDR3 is TGTGCCAGCAGCTCCACAGGGAACTATGGCTACACCTTC. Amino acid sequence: CASSSTGNYGYTF.